This record covers a single TCR beta chain. From germline, CDR1 is LNHDA and CDR2 SQIVND (reference sequence). Trimming at V came to 7 bases and at J to 3 bases, leaving 10 bases not matched to a gene. The CDR3 consists of 15 residues. The sample is drawn from a study of cytomegalovirus exposure and HLA in healthy donors. The PCR used 60 Vbeta and 13 Jbeta primers. Assay used: immunoSEQ multiplex PCR; TCRdb lists only in-frame clones, some missing. The sample consists of about 93,000 clones, 82% of them appearing once. Sequences were obtained from PBMCs. The V and J genes are TRBV19 and TRBJ1-1; 8 bases align to TRBD1. This clonotype originated in a man aged 45 to 65 in good health and CMV-seronegative. The DNA for the CDR3 is TGTGCCAGTATCCAAGGGCAGGGGGCAGACACTGAAGCTTTCTTT. This gives the protein CASIQGQGADTEAFF. The whole variable domain, remainder taken from reference TRBV19 and TRBJ1-1, is DGGITQSPKYLFRKEGQNVTLSCEQNLNHDAMYWYRQDPGQGLRLIYYSQIVNDFQKGDIAEGYSVSREKKESFPLTVTSAQKNPTAFYLCASIQGQGADTEAFFGQGTRLTVV.